The 11 T cell receptor beta chains presented below share a single source sample, sequenced in a study of T-cell memory formation after mild COVID-19. TCRdb fed the 5' RACE reads into MiXCR, producing one record per CDR3 protein. The sample lists hundreds of thousands of distinct CDR3 sequences; roughly 18% were seen once. Sequences were obtained from PBMCs or a T cell subset sorted from them (not recorded which). Receptors originate from an adult woman who had mild COVID-19 (a few samples of this study predate the infection). Cell type and time point are not known.

The chain employs TRBV28 and TRBJ1-4, with 7 bases lining up with TRBD1. The V segment lost 4 bases and the J segment 6 bases; nucleotides outside the gene matches: 8. The CDR3 sequence is 15 residues long. Per germline, CDR1 MDHEN and CDR2 SYDVKM. In nucleotides, the CDR3 is TGTGCCAGCAGTTGGGGGGAGGGGGCTTATGAAAAACTGTTTTTT. This sequence encodes CASSWGEGAYEKLFF.

V is TRBV5-4 and J is TRBJ2-5; TRBD2 agrees at 7 bases. Germline-derived CDR1 and CDR2 are SGHNT and YYREEE (reference sequence). V was pared by 1 base and J by 4 bases, with 10 bases of the junction left unmatched. CDR3 size: 16 residues. As DNA, the CDR3 is TGTGCCAGCAGCTTGAATCGAGGCGGGAGATCAGAGACCCAGTACTTC. It specifies CASSLNRGGRSETQYF.

The chain joins TRBV7-2 to TRBJ2-1, with TRBD1 as a possible D gene (6 bases). V was shortened by 5 bases and J by 6 bases, with 20 bases between the two germline ends. This CDR3 contains 16 residues. Germline V gene sequence: CDR1 SGHTA, CDR2 FQGNSA. Written as DNA, the CDR3 is TGTGCCAGCAGCGCACAGGGCAGTTGGACCCGCAATGAGCAGTTCTTC. Its protein is CASSAQGSWTRNEQFF. The variable domain in full, with the rest retrieved from reference TRBV7-2 and TRBJ2-1, is GAGVSQSPSNKVTEKGKDVELRCDPISGHTALYWYRQSLGQGLEFLIYFQGNSAPDKSGLPSDRFSAERTGGSVSTLTIQRTQQEDSAVYLCASSAQGSWTRNEQFFGPGTRLTVL.

V usage is TRBV12-3 or TRBV12-4 and J usage is TRBJ1-5; D possibly corresponds to TRBD1 (5 bases). The CDR3 totals 15 residues. The V and J ends lost 8 bases and 5 bases respectively, with 19 bases between them. The DNA of the CDR3 is TGTGCCAGCGCCTCGGAAGGGGTTTCCTATCAGCCCCAGCATTTT. Encoded protein: CASASEGVSYQPQHF.

This chain connects TRBV29-1 to TRBJ1-5; 8 bases map to TRBD1. The germline CDR1 and CDR2 sequences are SQVTM and ANQGSEA. J lost 2 bases, V lost 5 bases, and 5 bases had no gene match. The CDR3 spans 14 residues. CDR3 in amino acids: CSVLEQGGNQPQHF. Written as DNA, the CDR3 is TGCAGCGTTCTGGAACAGGGGGGCAATCAGCCCCAGCATTTT.

The chain couples TRBV5-5 to TRBJ2-3, with 12 bases identical to TRBD1. Germline V gene lookup returns CDR1 SGHKS and CDR2 YYEKEE (reference sequence). The CDR3 contains 13 residues. J gave up 10 bases and V 7 bases, and 7 bases lay outside the gene matches. CDR3 amino acids: CASGGQGAWAQYF. The CDR3 nucleotides read TGTGCCAGCGGGGGACAGGGGGCCTGGGCGCAGTATTTT.

This clonotype was detected once. V usage is TRBV12-3 or TRBV12-4 and J usage is TRBJ2-3; 7 nucleotides agree with TRBD1. V trimming: 6 bases; J trimming: 1 base; junction bases outside the gene matches: 7. The CDR3 contains 15 residues. For the CDR3, the DNA is TGTGCCAGCAGGCCAACAGGGGCCCGCACAGATACGCAGTATTTT. Amino acids: CASRPTGARTDTQYF.

This clonotype came up many times. The V and J genes are TRBV19 and TRBJ1-1; D is uncertain. The V end was cut by 2 bases, the J end by 0 bases, with 4 bases between. The germline CDR1 and CDR2 sequences are LNHDA and SQIVND (reference sequence). The CDR3 has 13 residues. CDR3 sequence reads: CASSITVNTEAFF. The CDR3, as DNA: TGTGCCAGTAGTATAACCGTGAACACTGAAGCTTTCTTT.

Only a few counts were recorded for this clonotype. The gene calls are TRBV12-3 or TRBV12-4 and TRBJ2-7, with a possible D match to TRBD1 (6 bases). V dropped 6 bases and J dropped 5 bases, with 17 bases sitting between them. This CDR3 region has 14 residues. The CDR3 nucleotides are TGTGCCAGCAGACGTACAGGGTCCGGGAACGAGCAGTACTTC. It yields the protein CASRRTGSGNEQYF.

This sequence joins TRBV2 and TRBJ2-3, with D perhaps matching TRBD1 (5 bases). Per germline, CDR1 SNHLY and CDR2 FYNNEI. The V gene lost 7 bases and the J gene lost 2 bases, with 13 bases spanning the gap. The CDR3 totals 14 residues. CDR3: CASNPGRITDTQYF. Written as DNA, the CDR3 is TGTGCCAGCAACCCAGGGCGAATCACAGATACGCAGTATTTT.

This clonotype occurred many times. The chain combines TRBV7-2 with TRBJ2-5; 7 nucleotides agree with TRBD2. This CDR3 is built from 14 residues. Germline lookup yields CDR1 SGHTA and CDR2 FQGNSA. V was clipped by 0 bases and J by 4 bases; unmatched bases: 2. CDR3: CASSLAGRGETQYF. Written as DNA, the CDR3 is TGTGCCAGCAGCTTAGCTGGGAGGGGAGAGACCCAGTACTTC.